This TCR beta chain originates from a study of T cell responses to AZD1222 COVID-19 vaccine. The V and J ends lost 7 bases and 3 bases respectively, with 13 bases between them. This CDR3 has 14 amino acids. In germline, CDR1 is MNHEY, CDR2 SVGAGI. Broader study findings: In a largely white British group with more females than males, clonal diversity was possibly underestimated. Seropositive at baseline were only a handful of AZD1222 recipients. The breadth and depth of Spike-specific TCRs increased once two AZD1222 doses had been given.

Worth noting for this clone: Its specificity is not known.

This table comes from immunoSEQ multiplex PCR, and its TCRdb copy is limited to in-frame clones, with some not included. The sample holds around 110,000 clones; roughly nine tenths are singletons and the top ten take 7.5%. This TCR was recovered from an adult in good health. This sequence joins TRBV6-5 and TRBJ1-5; TRBD1 might be the D (5 bases). Sequenced material: peripheral blood, taken on day 0 of AZD1222 vaccination. The CDR3 DNA sequence: TGTGCCAGCACCCCTGGACAAATCAATCAGCCCCAGCATTTT. Translated, it gives CASTPGQINQPQHF.